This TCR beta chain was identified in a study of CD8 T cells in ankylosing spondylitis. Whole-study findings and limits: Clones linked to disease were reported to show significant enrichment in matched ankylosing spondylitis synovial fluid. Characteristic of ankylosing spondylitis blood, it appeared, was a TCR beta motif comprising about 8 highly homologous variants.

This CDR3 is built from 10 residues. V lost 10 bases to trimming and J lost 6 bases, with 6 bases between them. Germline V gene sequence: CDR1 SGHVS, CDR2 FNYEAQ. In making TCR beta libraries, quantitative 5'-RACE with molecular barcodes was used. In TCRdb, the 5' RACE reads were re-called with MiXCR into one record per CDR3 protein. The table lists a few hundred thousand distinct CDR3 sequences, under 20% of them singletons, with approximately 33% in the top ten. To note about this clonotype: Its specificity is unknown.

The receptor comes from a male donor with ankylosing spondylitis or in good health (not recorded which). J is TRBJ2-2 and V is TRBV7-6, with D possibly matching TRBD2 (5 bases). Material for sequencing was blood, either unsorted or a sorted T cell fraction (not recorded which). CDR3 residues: CATGAGELFF. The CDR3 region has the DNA TGTGCCACCGGGGCCGGGGAGCTGTTTTTT.